Each of the 30 T cell receptor beta chains below was sequenced from the same sample in a study of blood T cell repertoires in COVID-19. Using immunoSEQ multiplex PCR, the repertoire was profiled, and TCRdb retains in-frame clones only, with some absent. The sample contains about 51,000 clones, approximately 86% of which appear only once. Sequencing was done on a sample of peripheral blood. The receptors shown here come from a man between 60 and 75 years old with acute or convalescent COVID-19.

J is TRBJ2-1 and V is TRBV12-5; no clear D. This CDR3 has 17 residues. CDR1 is LGHNT, CDR2 FRNRAP, per germline. V was pared by 0 bases and J by 0 bases, with 12 bases between. The CDR3 bases are TGTGCTAGTGGTTTGGTACCAACAGTAGTCTCCTACAATGAGCAGTTCTTC. Protein sequence: CASGLVPTVVSYNEQFF.

V is TRBV15 and J is TRBJ2-5, with 12 bases identical to TRBD2. The CDR3 is 17 amino acids. Germline V gene data show CDR1 as LNHNV and CDR2 as YYDKDF (reference sequence). The V segment lost 1 base and the J segment 3 bases; nucleotides outside the gene matches: 6. Here the CDR3 DNA reads TGTGCCACCAGCAGAGGGACTTCTAGCGGGGGGGAAGAGACCCAGTACTTC. Translating it yields CATSRGTSSGGEETQYF.

This chain uses TRBV2 with TRBJ2-2, with 8 bases aligning to TRBD2. Germline CDR1 reads SNHLY; CDR2 reads FYNNEI. V was clipped by 5 bases and J by 5 bases; unmatched bases: 4. The CDR3 length is 14 residues. CDR3 region: CASSPSGRTGELFF. The CDR3 DNA follows: TGTGCCAGCAGTCCTAGCGGGCGGACCGGGGAGCTGTTTTTT.

The CDR3: CASSHGLADNEQFF. As DNA, the CDR3 is TGTGCCAGCAGCCATGGACTAGCGGACAATGAGCAGTTCTTC. The chain carries TRBV11-2 and TRBJ2-1, with TRBD2 identical over 10 bases. There are 14 residues in the CDR3. The V and J ends lost 5 bases and 5 bases, in that order; junction bases with no gene match: 3. Germline assignment: CDR1 SGHAT and CDR2 FQNNGV.

The genes are TRBV7-2 and TRBJ2-3; no clear D gene. V was shortened by 3 bases and J by 2 bases, with 3 bases between the two germline ends. Germline V gene data show CDR1 as SGHTA and CDR2 as FQGNSA. The CDR3 has 12 residues. This chain's CDR3 is CASSFSTDTQYF. The CDR3 DNA reads TGTGCCAGCAGCTTCTCCACAGATACGCAGTATTTT.

The gene calls are TRBV2 and TRBJ2-4, with TRBD1 matching over 7 bases. V was clipped by 4 bases and J by 0 bases; unmatched bases: 9. The CDR3 extends over 17 amino acids. Germline V gene data show CDR1 as SNHLY and CDR2 as FYNNEI. The CDR3: CASSAGGQYLAKNIQYF. Here the CDR3 DNA reads TGTGCCAGCAGTGCAGGGGGACAGTACCTAGCCAAAAACATTCAGTACTTC.

This clone was seen just once. This chain connects TRBV7-2 to TRBJ1-1; D is ambiguous. Germline lookup yields CDR1 SGHTA and CDR2 FQGNSA. This CDR3 spans 13 amino acids. Deletions cut 5 bases from V and 4 bases from J, with 11 bases between. Here the CDR3 reads CASSTSGITEAFF. The DNA of the CDR3 is TGTGCCAGCAGCACATCAGGAATCACTGAAGCTTTCTTT. The whole variable domain, remainder taken from reference TRBV7-2 and TRBJ1-1, is GAGVSQSPSNKVTEKGKDVELRCDPISGHTALYWYRQSLGQGLEFLIYFQGNSAPDKSGLPSDRFSAERTGGSVSTLTIQRTQQEDSAVYLCASSTSGITEAFFGQGTRLTVV.

The gene calls are TRBV5-1 and TRBJ2-5; possibly TRBD2 for D (5 bases). Trimming pared 0 bases from V and 7 bases from J, leaving 10 bases between. The CDR3 is 13 amino acids. Germline-derived CDR1 and CDR2 are SGHRS and YFSETQ. The CDR3 here is CASSLESGRTQYF. The CDR3 DNA reads TGCGCCAGCAGCTTGGAGTCGGGAAGGACCCAGTACTTC.

The rearrangement links TRBV2 to TRBJ1-5; 9 bases fit TRBD1. V was pared by 8 bases and J by 6 bases, with 8 bases of the junction left unmatched. The CDR3 extends over 14 amino acids. Per germline, CDR1 SNHLY and CDR2 FYNNEI. The CDR3 sequence is CASAGTGSLQPQHF. The CDR3 DNA follows: TGTGCCAGCGCCGGGACAGGGAGCCTTCAGCCCCAGCATTTT.

The gene calls are TRBV5-1 and TRBJ1-1; D is unclear. This CDR3 contains 14 residues. The V gene's germline CDR1 is SGHRS and CDR2 YFSETQ. With 6 bases removed from V and 0 bases from J, the gap between germline ends came to 12 bases. The CDR3 nucleotides are TGCGCCAGCATGTTCGGAGGTGTGAACACTGAAGCTTTCTTT. Translation: CASMFGGVNTEAFF. Full variable domain (missing parts from reference TRBV5-1 and TRBJ1-1): KAGVTQTPRYLIKTRGQQVTLSCSPISGHRSVSWYQQTPGQGLQFLFEYFSETQRNKGNFPGRFSGRQFSNSRSEMNVSTLELGDSALYLCASMFGGVNTEAFFGQGTRLTVV.

This clone was seen only a few times. The chain combines TRBV5-4 with TRBJ1-5; 7 nucleotides match TRBD1. V gave up 6 bases and J gave up 6 bases; unmatched junction bases: 18. The germline CDR1 and CDR2 sequences are SGHNT and YYREEE (reference sequence). This CDR3 spans 17 amino acids. CDR3 in DNA: TGTGCCAGCACCAAGGGGGGAACGACAGGGAAGGTTCAGCCCCAGCATTTT. This encodes CASTKGGTTGKVQPQHF.

The gene calls are TRBV7-3 and TRBJ2-7, with D perhaps matching TRBD1 (7 bases). CDR1 is SGHTA, CDR2 FQGTGA, per germline. This CDR3 region has 15 residues. V was pared by 3 bases and J by 3 bases, with 15 bases between. CDR3 nucleotide sequence: TGTGCCAGCAGCTTCGATTCAGGGGGACTCTACGAGCAGTACTTC. It codes for CASSFDSGGLYEQYF.

The CDR3 sequence: CATSRASSRGELFF. CDR3 bases: TGTGCCACCAGCAGAGCCTCTTCTAGGGGGGAGCTGTTTTTT. The V call is TRBV15, the J call TRBJ2-2, with D unclear. The CDR3 is made up of 14 amino acids. CDR1 and CDR2 (germline): LNHNV, YYDKDF (reference sequence). The ends were cut back, 1 base at V and 8 bases at J, with 11 bases in the middle.

This chain links TRBV4-3 with TRBJ1-2, with D tentatively TRBD1 (5 bases). The CDR3 contains 14 residues. Germline V gene lookup returns CDR1 LGHNA and CDR2 YSLEER. V gave up 6 bases and J gave up 2 bases, with 13 bases separating them. CDR3 sequence reads: CASRKTDINYGYTF. The CDR3 nucleotides read TGCGCCAGCAGAAAGACAGATATCAACTATGGCTACACCTTC.

The CDR3 nucleotides are TGCGCCAGCAGCCTCGGGACAGGGGTGAGGGAAAAACTGTTTTTT. Its protein product is CASSLGTGVREKLFF. The V and J genes are TRBV4-3 and TRBJ1-4; 10 bases are a match to TRBD1. This CDR3 has 15 amino acids. Germline V gene data show CDR1 as LGHNA and CDR2 as YSLEER. V lost 4 bases, J lost 8 bases, and 7 bases stayed unmatched.

The chain is built from TRBV12-3 or TRBV12-4 and TRBJ2-4; possible D gene TRBD1, 5 bases. The CDR3 is 13 residues long. V lost 5 bases and J lost 0, with 5 bases in between. CDR3 region: CASSTGAKNIQYF. DNA of the CDR3: TGTGCCAGCAGTACAGGAGCCAAAAACATTCAGTACTTC.

This chain connects TRBV20-1 to TRBJ2-1, with TRBD2 matching over 9 bases. The germline CDR1 and CDR2 sequences are DFQATT and SNEGSKA (reference sequence). V dropped 3 bases and J dropped 4; count of bases not matched to a gene: 7. The CDR3 is 15 residues long. The chain's CDR3 is CSASPWREGYNEQFF. DNA of the CDR3: TGCAGTGCTAGTCCTTGGCGGGAGGGTTACAATGAGCAGTTCTTC.

Worth noting for this clone: This specimen includes other DNA sequences encoding the same CDR3. The V call is TRBV6-2 or TRBV6-3, the J call TRBJ1-5, with 7 bases aligning to TRBD1. The J segment lost 4 bases and the V segment lost 5 bases, leaving 8 bases of the junction unmatched. CDR1 and CDR2 (germline): MNHEY, SVGEGT. CDR3 size: 15 residues. This chain's CDR3 is CASSRTDRDNQPQHF. DNA for the CDR3: TGTGCCAGCAGTAGGACTGACAGGGATAATCAGCCCCAGCATTTT.

The chain employs TRBV6-5 and TRBJ2-3; 8 nucleotides agree with TRBD1. With V trimmed by 6 bases and J by 3 bases, 8 bases remained unmatched. The CDR3 extends over 15 amino acids. Germline assignment: CDR1 MNHEY and CDR2 SVGAGI. As DNA, the CDR3 is TGTGCCAGCAGCAGCGGACAGGGATTGACAGATACGCAGTATTTT. Translation: CASSSGQGLTDTQYF.

The chain has TRBV28 and TRBJ1-1; D gene ambiguous. CDR3 length equals 13 residues. Germline-derived CDR1 and CDR2 are MDHEN and SYDVKM. V was clipped by 8 bases and J by 3 bases, with 13 bases between them. The CDR3 is CASGSYRDTEAFF. For the CDR3, the DNA is TGTGCCAGCGGATCCTACAGAGACACTGAAGCTTTCTTT.

The chain joins TRBV7-8 to TRBJ1-2, with D hard to call. V lost 1 base to trimming and J lost 2 bases, with 8 bases between them. Germline CDR1 is SGHVS and CDR2 is FQNEAQ. CDR3 length equals 14 residues. The CDR3 reads CASSLEQHNYGYTF. Here the CDR3 DNA reads TGTGCCAGCAGCTTAGAACAGCACAACTATGGCTACACCTTC.

The chain employs TRBV19 and TRBJ2-7; TRBD1 aligns across 7 bases. The germline V gene has CDR1 LNHDA and CDR2 SQIVND (reference sequence). This CDR3 region has 14 residues. V lost 5 bases, J lost 5 bases, and 9 bases stayed unmatched. The CDR3 region has the DNA TGTGCCAGTAGTCTGGGGACAGTTCGGAACGAGCAGTACTTC. Translated: CASSLGTVRNEQYF. The variable domain in full, completed from reference TRBV19 and TRBJ2-7, reads DGGITQSPKYLFRKEGQNVTLSCEQNLNHDAMYWYRQDPGQGLRLIYYSQIVNDFQKGDIAEGYSVSREKKESFPLTVTSAQKNPTAFYLCASSLGTVRNEQYFGPGTRLTVT.

This clone was seen a single time. The rearrangement links TRBV5-6 to TRBJ1-2; the D gene is possibly TRBD1 (6 bases). This CDR3 has 13 residues. Germline lookup yields CDR1 SGHDT and CDR2 YYEEEE. V shed 4 bases and J shed 6 bases, with 13 bases lying between them. The DNA for the CDR3 is TGTGCCAGCAGCCCACAGGGTTACAATGGCTACACCTTC. Its translation is CASSPQGYNGYTF. Full variable domain (rest looked up from reference TRBV5-6 and TRBJ1-2): DAGVTQSPTHLIKTRGQQVTLRCSPKSGHDTVSWYQQALGQGPQFIFQYYEEEERQRGNFPDRFSGHQFPNYSSELNVNALLLGDSALYLCASSPQGYNGYTFGSGTRLTVV.

The chain couples TRBV19 to TRBJ2-3; 12 bases align to TRBD1. V lost 9 bases and J lost 8; bases outside the gene matches: 21. Germline CDR1 LNHDA, CDR2 SQIVND (reference sequence). There are 18 residues in the CDR3. CDR3 coding DNA: TGTGCCAGCGGGGGACTTGGGGCCGGGACAGGGGGCCTGGGTACGCAGTATTTT. Translating gives CASGGLGAGTGGLGTQYF.

This clone came up a few times. V usage is TRBV7-9 and J usage is TRBJ2-5, with 8 positions matching TRBD2. There are 16 residues in the CDR3. CDR1 and CDR2 (germline): SEHNR, FQNEAQ (reference sequence). Trimming at V came to 1 base and at J to 7 bases, leaving 11 bases not matched to a gene. The CDR3 sequence is CASSLEASGGLRTQYF. DNA of the CDR3: TGTGCCAGCAGCTTAGAGGCCTCGGGGGGGCTTCGGACCCAGTACTTC.

The genes are TRBV6-2 or TRBV6-3 and TRBJ1-4; weak D call: TRBD1 (5 bases). V was clipped by 5 bases and J by 6 bases, with 13 bases between them. CDR3 length: 14 amino acids. Germline V lookup: CDR1 MNHEY, CDR2 SVGEGT. The CDR3 region is CASSRSRVDEKLFF. The CDR3, as DNA: TGTGCCAGCAGTAGGAGCAGGGTGGATGAAAAACTGTTTTTT.

This clone came up a few times. This chain links TRBV15 with TRBJ2-5; D is possibly TRBD1 (5 bases). Germline assignment: CDR1 LNHNV and CDR2 YYDKDF (reference sequence). The V end lost 8 bases, the J end lost 3 bases, and 19 bases lay between the germline ends. The CDR3 has 15 amino acids. Written as DNA, the CDR3 is TGTGCCACCCAAACTACAGACAGATTAGAAGAGACCCAGTACTTC. It codes for CATQTTDRLEETQYF.

The genes are TRBV15 and TRBJ1-2; D might be TRBD1 (6 bases). This CDR3 has 16 amino acids. Germline CDR1 reads LNHNV; CDR2 reads YYDKDF (reference sequence). Trimming cost V 0 bases and J 4 bases, with 15 bases left between them. As DNA, the CDR3 is TGTGCCACCAGCAGAGATAGTGGGGGGGCAGGCTATGGCTACACCTTC. Its translation: CATSRDSGGAGYGYTF.

The table lists this clone with a count of one. The chain uses TRBV9 and TRBJ2-7; 9 positions agree with TRBD2. CDR3 length: 13 residues. The V gene's germline CDR1 is SGDLS and CDR2 YYNGEE. After removal of 9 bases from V and 3 bases from J, the junction contained 7 bases not matched to a gene. CDR3 in amino acids: CAIGTSLNYEQYF. The CDR3, as DNA: TGTGCCATCGGGACTAGCCTAAACTACGAGCAGTACTTC.

The rearrangement joins TRBV6-1 to TRBJ1-1; no clear D. V shed 2 bases and J shed 3 bases, with 7 bases lying between them. This CDR3 region has 13 residues. Germline CDR1 is MNHNS and CDR2 is SASEGT. The DNA of the CDR3 is TGTGCCAGCAGTGAAAGGGAGGACACTGAAGCTTTCTTT. Translating it yields CASSEREDTEAFF.